What follows are 20 T cell receptor beta chains derived from one specimen sequenced in a study of blood T cell repertoires in COVID-19. Measured with immunoSEQ multiplex PCR; TCRdb has only the in-frame clones, and not every one. Counted here are some 240,000 clones, 88% occurring once; the ten biggest clones make up around 3%. Specimen: PBMCs or T cells enriched from blood (not recorded which). The receptors derive from a woman aged 40 to 55 who had been exposed to COVID-19.

The table lists this clone with a few counts. The rearrangement joins TRBV3-1 (or the pseudogene TRBV3-2) to TRBJ2-2, with a weak D call TRBD2 (6 bases). Per germline, CDR1 LGHDT and CDR2 YNNKEL (reference sequence). CDR3 length: 12 residues. Trimming removed 8 bases from V and 3 bases from J, with 7 bases in between. For the CDR3, the DNA is TGTGCCAGCTGGGGGGACACCGGGGAGCTGTTTTTT. This translates into CASWGDTGELFF.

V and J are TRBV2 and TRBJ1-6; 9 bases align to TRBD1. This CDR3 comprises 15 residues. J gave up 6 bases and V 4 bases, and 4 bases lay outside the gene matches. CDR1 is SNHLY, CDR2 FYNNEI, per germline. The CDR3 DNA sequence: TGTGCCAGCAGTGCCGAGGGACAGGGTAATTCACCCCTCCACTTT. It codes for CASSAEGQGNSPLHF.

J is TRBJ1-2 and V is TRBV18, with D uncertain. This CDR3 spans 13 amino acids. Trimming took off 3 bases at V and 2 bases at J, with 7 bases between the two ends. From germline, CDR1 is KGHSH and CDR2 LQKENI. CDR3: CASSPDGNYGYTF. CDR3 nucleotide sequence: TGTGCCAGCTCACCCGACGGGAACTATGGCTACACCTTC.

The chain uses TRBV5-6 and TRBJ2-3, with D maybe TRBD2 (7 bases). The CDR3 runs 15 residues. The ends were cut back, 2 bases at V and 2 bases at J, with 12 bases in the middle. Germline V CDR1 and CDR2: SGHDT, YYEEEE. DNA for the CDR3: TGTGCCAGCAGCTTCGGGGGGCCGTCCACAGATACGCAGTATTTT. It is translated as CASSFGGPSTDTQYF.

The chain has TRBV19 and TRBJ2-2, with D maybe TRBD1 (6 bases). Trimming stripped 5 bases from V and 6 bases from J, with 16 bases between. The CDR3 extends over 15 amino acids. The germline gives CDR1 LNHDA, CDR2 SQIVND (reference sequence). The CDR3 sequence is CASSSLSQGSGELFF. The CDR3 bases are TGTGCCAGTAGTTCGCTCTCACAGGGTTCCGGGGAGCTGTTTTTT.

V usage is TRBV5-5 and J usage is TRBJ2-1; 9 nucleotides line up with TRBD1. J was trimmed by 6 bases and V by 0 bases; bases with no gene match: 4. The germline CDR1 and CDR2 sequences are SGHKS and YYEKEE (reference sequence). There are 15 residues in the CDR3. The CDR3 nucleotides are TGTGCCAGCAGCTTGGAGGGACAGGGCTTCAATGAGCAGTTCTTC. Translated, it gives CASSLEGQGFNEQFF.

J is TRBJ2-3 and V is TRBV19, with 8 bases aligning to TRBD1. CDR1 LNHDA and CDR2 SQIVND come from the germline V gene (reference sequence). J lost 1 base, V lost 6 bases, and 9 bases had no gene match. This CDR3 spans 16 amino acids. The CDR3 region has the DNA TGTGCCAGTAGACCTAAAACAGGGGGAGGCACAGATACGCAGTATTTT. Encoded protein: CASRPKTGGGTDTQYF.

The V gene is TRBV9, the J gene TRBJ2-3, with 15 positions matching TRBD2. V shed 3 bases and J 1 base; nucleotides not matched to a gene: 6. Germline lookup yields CDR1 SGDLS and CDR2 YYNGEE. There are 18 residues in the CDR3. CDR3 bases: TGTGCCAGCAGCGCCCTGCGGACTAGCGGGGGGGGCACAGATACGCAGTATTTT. Its translation is CASSALRTSGGGTDTQYF.

The rearrangement uses TRBV5-5 and TRBJ2-7, with D possibly being TRBD2 (5 bases). Trimming stripped 2 bases from V and 7 bases from J, with 16 bases between. The germline gives CDR1 SGHKS, CDR2 YYEKEE (reference sequence). CDR3 size: 14 residues. CDR3 amino acids: CASSFVAFGYEQYF. CDR3 bases: TGTGCCAGCAGCTTCGTAGCGTTTGGTTATGAGCAGTACTTC.

CDR3 amino acids: CASSLLTVTGNSPLHF. CDR3 DNA sequence: TGTGCCAGCAGCTTACTCACGGTCACAGGGAATTCACCCCTCCACTTT. This chain joins TRBV11-2 and TRBJ1-6; maybe TRBD1 (6 bases). Germline loops: CDR1 SGHAT, CDR2 FQNNGV. CDR3 length: 16 residues. V was cut by 2 bases and J by 7 bases, with 15 bases left in between.

V and J are TRBV10-3 and TRBJ1-2; 8 bases line up with TRBD1. This CDR3 spans 16 amino acids. With V trimmed by 7 bases and J by 4 bases, 14 bases remained unmatched. Germline V gene data show CDR1 as ENHRY and CDR2 as SYGVKD. CDR3 sequence: CAINGQGLWSFYGYTF. In DNA, the CDR3 is TGTGCCATCAACGGACAGGGATTATGGAGCTTCTATGGCTACACCTTC.

At least ten counts were recorded for this clone. The rearrangement uses TRBV7-2 and TRBJ2-7, with TRBD1 identical over 7 bases. The V gene end was trimmed by 6 bases and the J gene end by 6 bases; junction bases not matched to a gene: 14. Germline V gene lookup returns CDR1 SGHTA and CDR2 FQGNSA. The CDR3 length is 15 residues. CDR3 in amino acids: CASSKGAGQVGEQYF. The CDR3 nucleotides read TGTGCCAGCAGTAAGGGGGCGGGCCAGGTAGGCGAGCAGTACTTC.

The rearrangement uses TRBV7-3 and TRBJ2-1; maybe TRBD2 (6 bases). Per the germline V gene, CDR1 is SGHTA and CDR2 is FQGTGA. This CDR3 contains 20 residues. The V end was cut by 4 bases, the J end by 2 bases, with 27 bases between. CDR3 nucleotide sequence: TGTGCCAGCAGCTCCCTGGGGTCTAGCGAGGGACTTGACGCCTACAATGAGCAGTTCTTC. It specifies CASSSLGSSEGLDAYNEQFF.

The chain uses TRBV7-9 and TRBJ2-2; 13 bases line up with TRBD2. The CDR3 spans 17 residues. Germline V lookup: CDR1 SEHNR, CDR2 FQNEAQ (reference sequence). V was pared by 5 bases and J by 6 bases, with 9 bases of the junction left unmatched. The CDR3 DNA reads TGTGCCAGCAGCGAGACTAGCGGGAGGCCGGCGTCCGGGGAGCTGTTTTTT. It codes for CASSETSGRPASGELFF.

This clone has a single count. V usage is TRBV14 and J usage is TRBJ2-7; D is possibly TRBD2 (5 bases). Trimming took 7 bases from V and 6 from J, leaving 19 bases between them. In germline, CDR1 is SGHDN, CDR2 FVKESK. The CDR3 loop spans 14 amino acids. CDR3 DNA: TGTGCCAGCAACTTAAAACTAGGCGGGTTCGAGCAGTACGTC. The encoded protein is CASNLKLGGFEQYV.

The chain is built from TRBV5-5 and TRBJ2-3; D possibly corresponds to TRBD2 (5 bases). V lost 2 bases and J 0 bases, leaving 19 bases between the germline ends. The CDR3 sequence is 18 residues long. CDR1 and CDR2 (germline): SGHKS, YYEKEE (reference sequence). CDR3 nucleotide sequence: TGTGCCAGCAGCTTAGAGGCCGCCCGGGGAACTAGCACAGATACGCAGTATTTT. It is translated as CASSLEAARGTSTDTQYF. The variable domain in full, completed from reference TRBV5-5 and TRBJ2-3, reads DAGVTQSPTHLIKTRGQQVTLRCSPISGHKSVSWYQQVLGQGPQFIFQYYEKEERGRGNFPDRFSARQFPNYSSELNVNALLLGDSALYLCASSLEAARGTSTDTQYFGPGTRLTVL.

The chain uses TRBV9 and TRBJ1-4; D gene ambiguous. CDR1 is SGDLS, CDR2 YYNGEE, per germline. CDR3 length: 13 residues. The V end lost 4 bases, the J end lost 2 bases, and 6 bases lay between the germline ends. CDR3 nucleotides: TGTGCCAGCAGCCCTCAGACTAATGAAAAACTGTTTTTT. Protein: CASSPQTNEKLFF.

The chain recombines TRBV24-1 with TRBJ1-5, with D unresolved. The CDR3 has 19 residues. V lost 0 bases and J lost 11, with 28 bases in between. Germline values: CDR1 KGHDR, CDR2 SFDVKD. CDR3 sequence reads: CATSDLHWEKEQPRGAQHF. DNA for the CDR3: TGTGCCACCAGTGATTTGCATTGGGAGAAGGAACAGCCACGGGGAGCCCAGCATTTT.

The chain combines TRBV30 with TRBJ1-3; 7 positions match TRBD1. Losses at the gene ends were 0 bases for V and 3 bases for J; bases not matched to a gene: 8. The CDR3 covers 16 residues. The V gene's germline CDR1 is GTSNPN and CDR2 SVGIG (reference sequence). The CDR3 DNA reads as TGTGCCTGGAGTGTCGAGAGAAGGGGGCTTGGAAACACCATATATTTT. Residues: CAWSVERRGLGNTIYF.

Concerning this clone: One junction end disagrees with the germline gene, perhaps due to a read error. The gene calls are TRBV5-1 and TRBJ1-2; TRBD1 matches 7 bases. The CDR3 has 15 residues. Germline lookup yields CDR1 SGHRS and CDR2 YFSETQ. The CDR3 protein is CASSLAGTEDYGYTF. Written as DNA, the CDR3 is TGTGCCAGCAGCTTGGCCGGGACAGAAGATTATGGCTACACCTTC.